The rows below give T cell receptor beta chains drawn from one sample of a study of blood T cell repertoires in COVID-19. The protocol was immunoSEQ multiplex PCR, while the TCRdb copy is restricted to in-frame clones and leaves out a portion. The data contain 97,000 or so clones, 79% of them singletons. Input material: peripheral blood. The origin of the receptors is a woman older than 75 with active or convalescent COVID-19. Each CDR3 is given with its conserved first and last residue. The order of the fields is CDR3 DNA, CDR3 protein, clone size, V gene, D gene, J gene. The D gene is left open where the match is weak. Only some rows state a clone size, as once, few, many or a class for expanded clones.

cdr3_nt: TGCGCCAGCAGCGTTATAACCGGGACACCAAGGACCGGGGAGCTGTTTTTT; cdr3_aa: CASSVITGTPRTGELFF; clone_size: .; v_call: TRBV5-1; d_call: .; j_call: TRBJ2-2
cdr3_nt: TGTGCCAGCAGGCAGGGGACTAGCGGGAGTTACGAGCAGTACTTC; cdr3_aa: CASRQGTSGSYEQYF; clone_size: .; v_call: TRBV2; d_call: TRBD2; j_call: TRBJ2-7
cdr3_nt: TGTGCCAGCAGCTTTCGGGGCGGGAGGGAATACGAGCAGTACTTC; cdr3_aa: CASSFRGGREYEQYF; clone_size: .; v_call: TRBV7-3; d_call: TRBD2; j_call: TRBJ2-7
cdr3_nt: TGTGCCAGTAGCAGTCACTATGGCTACACCTTC; cdr3_aa: CASSSHYGYTF; clone_size: .; v_call: TRBV19; d_call: .; j_call: TRBJ1-2
cdr3_nt: TGTGCCAGCAGCTTAGGCACAGACGGCTACACCTTC; cdr3_aa: CASSLGTDGYTF; clone_size: .; v_call: TRBV7-9; d_call: .; j_call: TRBJ1-2
cdr3_nt: TGTGCCAGCTCACCACTCAGGGGCACCGGGGAGCTGTTTTTT; cdr3_aa: CASSPLRGTGELFF; clone_size: .; v_call: TRBV18; d_call: .; j_call: TRBJ2-2
cdr3_nt: TGCGCCAGCAGCTTGGCCGATGAGCAGTTCTTC; cdr3_aa: CASSLADEQFF; clone_size: .; v_call: TRBV5-1; d_call: .; j_call: TRBJ2-1
cdr3_nt: TGTGCCAGCAGGGACGGCGGGACAGGGACAGATACGCAGTATTTT; cdr3_aa: CASRDGGTGTDTQYF; clone_size: .; v_call: TRBV28; d_call: TRBD1; j_call: TRBJ2-3
cdr3_nt: TGTGCCAGTAGCGTGAGCGGAGTTAGCTCCTACAATGAGCAGTTCTTC; cdr3_aa: CASSVSGVSSYNEQFF; clone_size: .; v_call: TRBV5-4; d_call: .; j_call: TRBJ2-1
cdr3_nt: TGTGCCAGCAGCTTGGTCGGGAGGGCCGGCACAGATACGCAGTATTTT; cdr3_aa: CASSLVGRAGTDTQYF; clone_size: .; v_call: TRBV5-1; d_call: TRBD2; j_call: TRBJ2-3
cdr3_nt: TGTGCCAGCAGCGGGAGCGGGGTGAGCTCCTACGAGCAGTACTTC; cdr3_aa: CASSGSGVSSYEQYF; clone_size: .; v_call: TRBV5-1; d_call: TRBD2; j_call: TRBJ2-7
cdr3_nt: TGTGCCAGCAGCCAAGGGAGGGGCGGCGGGGTAGTTGAGCAGTACTTC; cdr3_aa: CASSQGRGGGVVEQYF; clone_size: once; v_call: TRBV3-1/TRBV3-2; d_call: .; j_call: TRBJ2-7
cdr3_nt: TGTGCCAGCGCTTCGGGGTCTCAGCCCCAGCATTTT; cdr3_aa: CASASGSQPQHF; clone_size: .; v_call: TRBV27; d_call: .; j_call: TRBJ1-5
cdr3_nt: TGTGCCAGCGACATAGCGGGCCCCTCCTACAATGAGCAGTTCTTC; cdr3_aa: CASDIAGPSYNEQFF; clone_size: .; v_call: TRBV7-8; d_call: TRBD2; j_call: TRBJ2-1